A single T cell receptor (beta chain) is shown here with its context. The record originates from a study of blood T cell repertoires in COVID-19. About the study: Material from acute and convalescent COVID-19 was sourced from the United States, Italy and Spain.

The participants were between about 18 and 100 years old and came from under 25 US areas. Authors' data handling: Nucleated cell number was recorded as an estimate derived from reference gene primer amplification. Clones were sequenced by immunoSEQ multiplex PCR, and TCRdb holds only the in-frame ones, with some missing. V and J calls and clone size are as listed in that table; D and trimming were resolved from the DNA. The sample yields about 200,000 clones, 86% seen once. Sequencing was performed on PBMCs or T cells enriched from blood (not recorded which). The source is a man in his forties or fifties with acute COVID-19.

The CDR3 DNA is TGCGCCAGCAGTTCTCAGGGGCCGGAAGAGACCCAGTACTTC. Residues: CASSSQGPEETQYF. The chain has TRBV5-1 and TRBJ2-5, with D maybe TRBD1 (6 bases). The CDR3 has 14 residues. Germline V lookup: CDR1 SGHRS, CDR2 YFSETQ. V was trimmed by 5 bases and J by 3 bases, leaving 14 bases between them.